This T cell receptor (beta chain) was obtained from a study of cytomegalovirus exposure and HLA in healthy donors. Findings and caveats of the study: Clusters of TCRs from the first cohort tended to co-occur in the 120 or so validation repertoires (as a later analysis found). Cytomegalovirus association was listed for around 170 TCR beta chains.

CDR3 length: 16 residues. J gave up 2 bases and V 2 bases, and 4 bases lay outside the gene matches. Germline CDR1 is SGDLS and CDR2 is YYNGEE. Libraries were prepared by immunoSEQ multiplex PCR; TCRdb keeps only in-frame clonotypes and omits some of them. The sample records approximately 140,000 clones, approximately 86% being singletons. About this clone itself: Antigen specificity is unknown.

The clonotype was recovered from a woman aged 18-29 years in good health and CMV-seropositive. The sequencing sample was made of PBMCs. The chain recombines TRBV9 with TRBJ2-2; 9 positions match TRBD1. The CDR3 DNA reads TGTGCCAGCAGCGTTTCGGGACAGGGAAACACCGGGGAGCTGTTTTTT. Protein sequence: CASSVSGQGNTGELFF.